This T cell receptor (beta chain) was recorded in a study of blood T cells in healthy people across ages. It was with a sample-barcoded 5' primer and a J-beta primer mix that a second PCR of about 6 to 12 cycles was run. One entry per CDR3 protein, called by TCRdb with MiXCR from the 5' RACE reads. The table shows hundreds of thousands of distinct CDR3 sequences, with around 49% occurring only once. In terms of origin and age, donors were healthy Caucasian individuals from Russia aged roughly 6 to 100. The V end lost 3 bases, the J end lost 9 bases, and 24 bases lay between the germline ends. This CDR3 is built from 16 residues. Germline CDR1 reads DFQATT; CDR2 reads SNEGSKA (reference sequence).

This TCR was recovered from a woman aged 60-75 years in good health. Sample: blood. This chain connects TRBV20-1 to TRBJ2-1; D may be TRBD2 (5 bases). CDR3 nucleotide sequence: TGCAGTGCTAGTGTTCCGGGATACCCAAGCCTCGGTGAGCAGTTCTTC. Its protein is CSASVPGYPSLGEQFF.